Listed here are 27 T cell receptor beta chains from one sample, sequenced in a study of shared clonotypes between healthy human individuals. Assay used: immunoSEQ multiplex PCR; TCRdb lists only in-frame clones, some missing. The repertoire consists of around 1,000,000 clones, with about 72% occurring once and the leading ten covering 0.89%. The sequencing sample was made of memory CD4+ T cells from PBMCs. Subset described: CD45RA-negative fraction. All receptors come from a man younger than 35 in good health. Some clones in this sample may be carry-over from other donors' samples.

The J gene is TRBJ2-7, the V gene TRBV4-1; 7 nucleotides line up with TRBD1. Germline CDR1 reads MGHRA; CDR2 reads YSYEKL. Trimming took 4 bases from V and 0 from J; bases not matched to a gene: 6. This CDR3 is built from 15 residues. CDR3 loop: CASSLQGMNSYEQYF. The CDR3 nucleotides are TGCGCCAGCAGCCTACAGGGGATGAACTCCTACGAGCAGTACTTC.

CDR3 amino acids: CVGSSGVNTEAFF. The CDR3 nucleotides read TGTGTCGGATCGTCAGGGGTGAACACTGAAGCTTTCTTT. V usage is TRBV5-4 and J usage is TRBJ1-1; tentative D call: TRBD1 (6 bases). Germline CDR1 reads SGHNT; CDR2 reads YYREEE (reference sequence). CDR3 length: 13 amino acids.

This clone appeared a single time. The CDR3 DNA reads TGCGCCAGCAGTGACCGGAGGGGGCTTGTTCAGCCCCAGCATTTT. Translation: CASSDRRGLVQPQHF. The gene calls are TRBV10-1 and TRBJ1-5, with 7 bases fitting TRBD1. The V segment lost 3 bases and the J segment 6 bases; nucleotides outside the gene matches: 8. CDR1 WNHNN and CDR2 SYGVQD come from the germline V gene (reference sequence). The CDR3 has 15 amino acids.

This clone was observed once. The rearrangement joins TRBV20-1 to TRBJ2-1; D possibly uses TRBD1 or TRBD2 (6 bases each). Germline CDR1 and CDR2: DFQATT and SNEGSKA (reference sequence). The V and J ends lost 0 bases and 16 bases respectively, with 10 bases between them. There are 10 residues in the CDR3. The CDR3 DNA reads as TGCAGTGCTAGAGAGGGGGGCGGATTCTTC. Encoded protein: CSAREGGGFF.

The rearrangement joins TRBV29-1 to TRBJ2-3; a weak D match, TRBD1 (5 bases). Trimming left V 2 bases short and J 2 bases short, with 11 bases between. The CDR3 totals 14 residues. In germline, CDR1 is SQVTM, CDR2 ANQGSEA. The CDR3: CSVERQGLTDTQYF. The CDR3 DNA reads TGCAGCGTTGAAAGGCAGGGTCTCACAGATACGCAGTATTTT.

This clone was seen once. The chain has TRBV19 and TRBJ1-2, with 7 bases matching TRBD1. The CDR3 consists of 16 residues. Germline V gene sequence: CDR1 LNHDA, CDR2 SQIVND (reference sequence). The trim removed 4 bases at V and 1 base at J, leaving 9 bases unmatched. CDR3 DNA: TGTGCCAGTAGTACTCCCGGGACAGCGAGTAACTATGGCTACACCTTC. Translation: CASSTPGTASNYGYTF.

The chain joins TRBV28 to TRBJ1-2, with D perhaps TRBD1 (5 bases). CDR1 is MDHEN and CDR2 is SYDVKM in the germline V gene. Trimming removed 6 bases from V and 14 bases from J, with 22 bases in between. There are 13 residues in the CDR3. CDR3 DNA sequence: TGTGCCAGCAGCCGCTTTGGCGGGACGGTCTTAACCTTC. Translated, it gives CASSRFGGTVLTF.

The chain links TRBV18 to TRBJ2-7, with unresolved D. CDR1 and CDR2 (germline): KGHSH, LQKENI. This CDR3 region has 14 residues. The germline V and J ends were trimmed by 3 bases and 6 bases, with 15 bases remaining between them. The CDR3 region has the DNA TGTGCCAGCTCACCTTTCCCAGGTTCCGGCGAGCAGTACTTC. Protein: CASSPFPGSGEQYF.

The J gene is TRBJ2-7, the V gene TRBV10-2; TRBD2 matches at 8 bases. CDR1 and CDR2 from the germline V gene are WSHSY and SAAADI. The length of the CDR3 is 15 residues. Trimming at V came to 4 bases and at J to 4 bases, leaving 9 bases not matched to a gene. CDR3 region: CASSVGTSGNYEQYF. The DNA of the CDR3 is TGCGCCAGCAGTGTTGGAACTAGCGGTAATTACGAGCAGTACTTC.

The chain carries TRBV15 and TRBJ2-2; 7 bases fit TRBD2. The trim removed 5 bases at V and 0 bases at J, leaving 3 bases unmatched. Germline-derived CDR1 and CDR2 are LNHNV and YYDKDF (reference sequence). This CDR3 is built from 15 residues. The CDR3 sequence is CATSFSGPNTGELFF. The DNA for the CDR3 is TGTGCCACCAGCTTTAGCGGGCCGAACACCGGGGAGCTGTTTTTT.

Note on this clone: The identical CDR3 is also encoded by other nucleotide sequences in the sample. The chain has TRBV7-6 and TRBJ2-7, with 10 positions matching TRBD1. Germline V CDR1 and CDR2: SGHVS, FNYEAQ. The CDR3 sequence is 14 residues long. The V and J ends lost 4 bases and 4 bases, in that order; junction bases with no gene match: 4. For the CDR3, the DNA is TGTGCCAGCAGCTCCCGGGACAGGGGATACGAGCAGTACTTC. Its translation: CASSSRDRGYEQYF.

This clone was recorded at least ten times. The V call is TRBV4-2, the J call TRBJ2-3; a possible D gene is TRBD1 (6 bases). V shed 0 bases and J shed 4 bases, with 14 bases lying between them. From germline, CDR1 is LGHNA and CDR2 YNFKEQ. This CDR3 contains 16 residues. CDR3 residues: CASSQDMTGEADTQYF. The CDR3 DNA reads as TGTGCCAGCAGCCAAGATATGACAGGAGAGGCAGATACGCAGTATTTT.

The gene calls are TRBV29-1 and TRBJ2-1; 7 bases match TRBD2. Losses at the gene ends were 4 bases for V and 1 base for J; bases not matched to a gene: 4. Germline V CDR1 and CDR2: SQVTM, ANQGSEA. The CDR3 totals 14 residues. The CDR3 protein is CSVGRGISYNEQFF. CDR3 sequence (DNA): TGCAGCGTTGGGCGGGGGATATCCTACAATGAGCAGTTCTTC.

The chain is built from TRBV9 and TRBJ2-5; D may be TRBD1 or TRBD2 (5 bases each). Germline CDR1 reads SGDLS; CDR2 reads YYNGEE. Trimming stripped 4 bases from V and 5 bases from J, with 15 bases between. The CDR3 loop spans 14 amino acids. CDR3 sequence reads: CASSLWGEGETQYF. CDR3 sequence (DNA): TGTGCCAGCAGCTTATGGGGAGAGGGGGAGACCCAGTACTTC.

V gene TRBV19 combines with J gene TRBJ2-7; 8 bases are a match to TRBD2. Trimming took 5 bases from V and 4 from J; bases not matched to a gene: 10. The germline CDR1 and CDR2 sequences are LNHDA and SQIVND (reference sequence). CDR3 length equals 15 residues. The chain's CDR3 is CASSPRTSRFYEQYF. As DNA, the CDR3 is TGTGCCAGTAGTCCCCGGACTAGCAGATTTTACGAGCAGTACTTC. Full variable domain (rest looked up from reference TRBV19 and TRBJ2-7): DGGITQSPKYLFRKEGQNVTLSCEQNLNHDAMYWYRQDPGQGLRLIYYSQIVNDFQKGDIAEGYSVSREKKESFPLTVTSAQKNPTAFYLCASSPRTSRFYEQYFGPGTRLTVT.

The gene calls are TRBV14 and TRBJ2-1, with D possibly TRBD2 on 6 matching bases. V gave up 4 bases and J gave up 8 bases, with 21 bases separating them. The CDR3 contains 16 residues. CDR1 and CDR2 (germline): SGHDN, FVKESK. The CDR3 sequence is CASSLYSGLEGHEQFF. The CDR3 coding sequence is TGTGCCAGCAGCCTGTATAGCGGTCTAGAGGGGCATGAGCAGTTCTTC.

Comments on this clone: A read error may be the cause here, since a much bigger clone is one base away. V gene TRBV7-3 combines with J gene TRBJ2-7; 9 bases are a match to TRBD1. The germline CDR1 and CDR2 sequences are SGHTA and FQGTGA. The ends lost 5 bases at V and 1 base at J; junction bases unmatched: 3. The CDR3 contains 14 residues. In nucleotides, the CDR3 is TGTGCCAGCAGCCAAGGGACAGGGTCCTACGAGCAGTACTTC. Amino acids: CASSQGTGSYEQYF.

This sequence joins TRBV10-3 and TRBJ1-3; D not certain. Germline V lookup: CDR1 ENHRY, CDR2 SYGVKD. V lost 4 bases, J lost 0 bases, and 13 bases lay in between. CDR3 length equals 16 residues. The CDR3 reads CAISASRSYSGNTIYF. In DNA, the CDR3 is TGTGCCATCAGTGCGAGCAGGAGCTACTCTGGAAACACCATATATTTT.

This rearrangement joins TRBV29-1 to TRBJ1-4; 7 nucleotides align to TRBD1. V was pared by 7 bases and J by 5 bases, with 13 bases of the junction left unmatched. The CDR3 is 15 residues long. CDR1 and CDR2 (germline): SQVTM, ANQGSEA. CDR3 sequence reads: CSAARSGQLNEKLFF. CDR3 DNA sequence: TGCAGCGCCGCGAGGTCGGGACAGCTAAATGAAAAACTGTTTTTT.

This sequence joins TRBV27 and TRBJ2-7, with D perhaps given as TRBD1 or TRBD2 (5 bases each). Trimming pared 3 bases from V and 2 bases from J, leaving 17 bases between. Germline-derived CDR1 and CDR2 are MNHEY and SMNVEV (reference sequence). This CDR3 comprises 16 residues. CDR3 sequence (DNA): TGTGCCAGCAGTTTTGGGGGACGGTTAAAGCCCTACGAGCAGTACTTC. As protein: CASSFGGRLKPYEQYF.

CDR3 amino acids: CASSLDRAPNYGYTF. CDR3 sequence (DNA): TGTGCCAGCAGCCTGGACAGGGCCCCTAACTATGGCTACACCTTC. The chain links TRBV5-5 to TRBJ1-2; 8 nucleotides line up with TRBD1. The V and J ends lost 4 bases and 0 bases, in that order; junction bases with no gene match: 5. Germline CDR1 is SGHKS and CDR2 is YYEKEE (reference sequence). The CDR3 totals 15 residues.

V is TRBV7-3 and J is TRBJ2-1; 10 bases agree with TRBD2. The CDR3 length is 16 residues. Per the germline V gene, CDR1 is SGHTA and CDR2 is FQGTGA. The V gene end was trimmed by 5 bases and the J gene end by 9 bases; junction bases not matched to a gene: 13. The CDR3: CASSPRLAGVGGEQFF. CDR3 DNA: TGTGCCAGCAGCCCAAGGCTAGCGGGAGTCGGTGGTGAGCAGTTCTTC.

The CDR3 reads CASSYRQGASEKLFF. DNA of the CDR3: TGTGCCAGCAGTTATCGACAGGGGGCGAGCGAAAAACTGTTTTTT. The gene calls are TRBV5-4 and TRBJ1-4; 10 bases line up with TRBD1. The CDR3 runs 15 residues. The ends lost 5 bases at V and 8 bases at J; junction bases unmatched: 9. Germline V gene data show CDR1 as SGHNT and CDR2 as YYREEE (reference sequence). The entire variable domain, with the rest obtained from reference TRBV5-4 and TRBJ1-4, is as follows: ETGVTQSPTHLIKTRGQQVTLRCSSQSGHNTVSWYQQALGQGPQFIFQYYREEENGRGNFPPRFSGLQFPNYSSELNVNALELDDSALYLCASSYRQGASEKLFFGSGTQLSVL.

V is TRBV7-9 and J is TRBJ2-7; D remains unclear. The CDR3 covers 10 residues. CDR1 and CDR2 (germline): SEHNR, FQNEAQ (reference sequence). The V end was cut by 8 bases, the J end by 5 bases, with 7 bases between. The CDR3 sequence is CASGENEQYF. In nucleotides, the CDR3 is TGTGCCAGCGGGGAAAACGAGCAGTACTTC.

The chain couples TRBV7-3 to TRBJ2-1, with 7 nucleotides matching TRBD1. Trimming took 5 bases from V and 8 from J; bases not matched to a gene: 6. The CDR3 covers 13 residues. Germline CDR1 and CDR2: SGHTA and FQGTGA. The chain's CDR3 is CASSPGQTDEQFF. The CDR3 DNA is TGTGCCAGCAGCCCGGGACAGACCGATGAGCAGTTCTTC.

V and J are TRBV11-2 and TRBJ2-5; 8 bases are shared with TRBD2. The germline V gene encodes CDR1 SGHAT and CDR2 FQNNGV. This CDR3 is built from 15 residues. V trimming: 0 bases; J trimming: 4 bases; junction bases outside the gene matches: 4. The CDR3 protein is CASSLDRLAGETQYF. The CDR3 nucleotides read TGTGCCAGCAGCTTAGATAGGCTAGCGGGAGAGACCCAGTACTTC.

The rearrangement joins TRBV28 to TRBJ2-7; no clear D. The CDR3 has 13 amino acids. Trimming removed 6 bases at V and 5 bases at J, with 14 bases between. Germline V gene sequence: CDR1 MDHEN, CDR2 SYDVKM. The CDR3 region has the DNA TGTGCCAGCAGGACGGCCTGGATGGACGAGCAGTACTTC. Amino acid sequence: CASRTAWMDEQYF.